Shown below are 6 T cell receptor beta chains from a single sample sequenced in a study of blood T cell repertoires in COVID-19. Repertoires were generated with immunoSEQ multiplex PCR, while TCRdb's copy carries only in-frame clones and drops some. The repertoire holds 45,000 to 55,000 clones, with roughly 86% as singletons. Sequenced input: peripheral blood. The receptors stem from a man in his sixties or seventies with active COVID-19.

This clone came up once. The gene calls are TRBV3-1 (or the pseudogene TRBV3-2) and TRBJ1-5, with 7 bases matching TRBD1. Germline CDR1 LGHDT, CDR2 YNNKEL (reference sequence). The CDR3 consists of 14 residues. Trimming removed 4 bases from V and 8 bases from J; junction bases left unmatched: 8. The CDR3 spells CASSPLGGEEPQHF. Written as DNA, the CDR3 is TGTGCCAGCAGCCCCTTAGGGGGCGAGGAGCCCCAGCATTTT.

This chain links TRBV30 with TRBJ1-5; TRBD1 matches 9 bases. Germline CDR1 is GTSNPN and CDR2 is SVGIG (reference sequence). The CDR3 has 16 amino acids. Unmatched junction bases numbered 6, after V lost 0 bases and J lost 3 bases. The DNA of the CDR3 is TGTGCCTGGAGTGTCGGGACAGGGCTTCCCAATCAGCCCCAGCATTTT. This translates into CAWSVGTGLPNQPQHF.

The chain carries TRBV11-3 and TRBJ1-2; 9 positions agree with TRBD1. J lost 7 bases, V lost 3 bases, and 15 bases had no gene match. Germline V CDR1 and CDR2: SGHNT, YENEEA. The length of the CDR3 is 17 residues. CDR3 bases: TGTGCCAGCAGCTTGAAGGGACAGGGCAACCTATTGCGTGGCTACACCTTC. It specifies CASSLKGQGNLLRGYTF. Together with reference TRBV11-3 and TRBJ1-2, the CDR3 gives the full variable domain: EAGVVQSPRYKIIEKKQPVAFWCNPISGHNTLYWYLQNLGQGPELLIRYENEEAVDDSQLPKDRFSAERLKGVDSTLKIQPAELGDSAVYLCASSLKGQGNLLRGYTFGSGTRLTVV.

V gene TRBV7-2 combines with J gene TRBJ2-5, with 7 bases that match TRBD1. J gave up 2 bases and V 3 bases, and 6 bases lay outside the gene matches. CDR1 is SGHTA and CDR2 is FQGNSA in the germline V gene. This CDR3 spans 15 amino acids. In nucleotides, the CDR3 is TGTGCCAGCAGCTTGGTACCGGGACAGCAAGAGACCCAGTACTTC. It specifies CASSLVPGQQETQYF.

The chain links TRBV5-6 to TRBJ1-5; D gene unclear. Germline-derived CDR1 and CDR2 are SGHDT and YYEEEE. The CDR3 spans 15 residues. V lost 0 bases and J 0 bases, leaving 7 bases between the germline ends. CDR3 sequence: CASSLVSDSNQPQHF. CDR3 DNA sequence: TGTGCCAGCAGCTTGGTGTCAGATAGCAATCAGCCCCAGCATTTT. Full variable domain (missing parts from reference TRBV5-6 and TRBJ1-5): DAGVTQSPTHLIKTRGQQVTLRCSPKSGHDTVSWYQQALGQGPQFIFQYYEEEERQRGNFPDRFSGHQFPNYSSELNVNALLLGDSALYLCASSLVSDSNQPQHFGDGTRLSIL.

This clone has just one count. The chain combines TRBV19 with TRBJ1-3; a possible D gene is TRBD1 (5 bases). In germline, CDR1 is LNHDA, CDR2 SQIVND (reference sequence). This CDR3 contains 17 residues. V lost 8 bases and J 2 bases, leaving 22 bases between the germline ends. This chain's CDR3 is CASWTSEAGRTGNTIYF. CDR3 DNA sequence: TGTGCCAGTTGGACATCAGAGGCAGGACGGACTGGAAACACCATATATTTT.